The clone carrying this TCR beta chain was recorded a few times. Its antigen is currently unknown. The data derive from a study of long-term antiretroviral therapy in people with HIV. Whole-study findings and limits: Pre-ART expanded TRB clones stayed dominant throughout, though often decreasing after ART. In samples taken after ART, diversity increased but remained below transplant donor control levels.

Germline loops: CDR1 SGHAT, CDR2 FQNNGV. V lost 1 base to trimming and J lost 1 base, with 7 bases between them. The CDR3 has 14 amino acids. Sequencing relied on immunoSEQ assay v3.0, run at survey level. Sequencing had a target that covered 40,000-50,000 T-cell genomes per sample. Assay: immunoSEQ multiplex PCR; the TCRdb copy retains only in-frame clones and omits some. The data show 25,000 to 30,000 clones, over 90% seen once. Every donor had one or more pre-ART and two or more post-ART PBMC samples. The chain recombines TRBV11-2 with TRBJ1-1; perhaps TRBD1 as D (5 bases). Here the sequenced sample was unsorted PBMCs, taken roughly 6.5 years after starting antiretroviral therapy. This TCR was recovered from a woman between 40 and 50 years old with HIV. The chain's CDR3 is CASSLGGENTEAFF. CDR3 DNA sequence: TGTGCCAGCAGCTTAGGGGGGGAGAACACTGAAGCTTTCTTT. Filled out from reference TRBV11-2 and TRBJ1-1, the complete variable domain reads EAGVAQSPRYKIIEKRQSVAFWCNPISGHATLYWYQQILGQGPKLLIQFQNNGVVDDSQLPKDRFSAERLKGVDSTLKIQPAKLEDSAVYLCASSLGGENTEAFFGQGTRLTVV.